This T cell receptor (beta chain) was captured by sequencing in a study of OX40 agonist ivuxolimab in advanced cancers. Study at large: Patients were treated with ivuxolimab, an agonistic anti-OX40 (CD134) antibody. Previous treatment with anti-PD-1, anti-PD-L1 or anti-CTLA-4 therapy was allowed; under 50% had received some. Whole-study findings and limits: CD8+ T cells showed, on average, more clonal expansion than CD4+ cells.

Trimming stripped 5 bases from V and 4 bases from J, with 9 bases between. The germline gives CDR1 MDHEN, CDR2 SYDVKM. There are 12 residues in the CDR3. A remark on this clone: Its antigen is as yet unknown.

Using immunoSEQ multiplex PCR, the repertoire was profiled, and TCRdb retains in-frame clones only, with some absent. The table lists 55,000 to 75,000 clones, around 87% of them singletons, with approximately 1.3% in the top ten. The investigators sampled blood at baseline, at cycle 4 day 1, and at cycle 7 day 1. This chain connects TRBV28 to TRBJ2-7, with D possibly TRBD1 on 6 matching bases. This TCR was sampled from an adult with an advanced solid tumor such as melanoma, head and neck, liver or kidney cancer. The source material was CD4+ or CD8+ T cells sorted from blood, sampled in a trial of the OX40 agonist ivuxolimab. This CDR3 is CASSQQGYEQYF. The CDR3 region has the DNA TGTGCCAGCAGTCAACAGGGATACGAGCAGTACTTC.